This TCR beta chain emerged from a study of response to subunit inactivated influenza vaccine. TCRdb passed the RT-PCR reads through MiXCR, listing each CDR3 protein once. The sample contains roughly 700,000 distinct CDR3 sequences, roughly 14% of which appear only once. This clonotype was seen a handful of times. Antigen specificity is unknown. V lost 6 bases and J lost 7, with 13 bases in between. CDR1 and CDR2 from the germline V gene are SNHLY and FYNNEI. The CDR3 sequence is 13 residues long. Overall study findings and caveats: There was a suggestion from the authors that each seasonal influenza vaccination recruits few new T cells.

This chain links TRBV2 with TRBJ1-5; the D gene is possibly TRBD1 (6 bases). This sequence was found in a man aged 45-65 years who received an inactivated influenza vaccine. Material: PBMCs from blood, obtained about 14 days before vaccination. The CDR3 DNA reads as TGTGCCAGCAGACAGGGAAGTCTACAGCCCCAGCATTTT. Amino acids: CASRQGSLQPQHF.